This T cell receptor beta chain was retrieved from a study of OX40 agonist ivuxolimab in advanced cancers. Study background: The study enrolled dose-escalation patients with hepatocellular carcinoma, melanoma, renal cell or head and neck cancer. Earlier anti-PD-1, anti-PD-L1 or anti-CTLA-4 therapy was permitted; roughly 42% had received some.

Worth noting for this clone: Its cognate antigen is unknown.

V was clipped by 6 bases and J by 4 bases, with 10 bases between them. CDR1 is MNHEY and CDR2 is SVGAGI in the germline V gene. The CDR3 has 13 residues. Sequenced by immunoSEQ multiplex PCR; TCRdb stores in-frame clones only, minus some. There are approximately 22,000 clones in the sample; 70% to 90% occur only once, and under 40% lies in the top ten. Overall study findings and caveats: Some nonresponders also had low normalized T-cell clonal expansion.

The sample was CD4+ or CD8+ T cells sorted from blood, taken in a trial of the OX40 agonist ivuxolimab. The TCR was taken from an adult with an advanced solid tumor such as melanoma, head and neck, liver or kidney cancer. The chain is built from TRBV6-5 and TRBJ2-1; D is undetermined. The CDR3, as DNA: TGTGCCAGCAGCCCTGGGCGGTACAATGAGCAGTTCTTC. This encodes CASSPGRYNEQFF.